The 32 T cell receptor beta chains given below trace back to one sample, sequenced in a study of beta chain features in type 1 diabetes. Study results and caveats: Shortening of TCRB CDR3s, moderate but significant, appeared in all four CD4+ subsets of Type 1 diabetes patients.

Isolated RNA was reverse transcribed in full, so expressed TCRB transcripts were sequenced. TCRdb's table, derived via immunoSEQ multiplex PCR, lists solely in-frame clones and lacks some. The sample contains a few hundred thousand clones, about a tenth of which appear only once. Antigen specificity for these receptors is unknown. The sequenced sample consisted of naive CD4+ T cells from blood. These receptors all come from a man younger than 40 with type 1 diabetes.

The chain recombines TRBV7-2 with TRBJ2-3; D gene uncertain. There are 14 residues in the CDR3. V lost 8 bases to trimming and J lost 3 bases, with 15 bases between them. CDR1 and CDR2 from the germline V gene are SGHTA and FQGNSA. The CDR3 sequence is CASLPNAGTDTQYF. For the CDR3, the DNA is TGTGCCAGCTTACCAAACGCCGGGACAGATACGCAGTATTTT.

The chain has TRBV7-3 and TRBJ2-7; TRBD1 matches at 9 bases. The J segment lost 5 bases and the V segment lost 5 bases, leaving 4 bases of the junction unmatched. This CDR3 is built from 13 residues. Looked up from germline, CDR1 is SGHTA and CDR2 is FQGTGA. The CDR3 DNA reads TGTGCCAGCAGCCCACAGGGGGCCCACGAGCAGTACTTC. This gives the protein CASSPQGAHEQYF.

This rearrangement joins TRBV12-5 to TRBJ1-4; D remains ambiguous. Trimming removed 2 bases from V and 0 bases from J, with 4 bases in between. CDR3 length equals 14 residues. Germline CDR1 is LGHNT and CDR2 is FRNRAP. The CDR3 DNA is TGTGCTAGTGGTTTGAGAGCAACTAATGAAAAACTGTTTTTT. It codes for CASGLRATNEKLFF.

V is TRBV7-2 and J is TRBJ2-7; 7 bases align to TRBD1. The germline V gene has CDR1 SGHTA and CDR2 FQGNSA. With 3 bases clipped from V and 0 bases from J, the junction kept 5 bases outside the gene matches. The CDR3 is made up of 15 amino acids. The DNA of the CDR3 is TGTGCCAGCAGCTTCGTGTCAGGGGGCTCCTACGAGCAGTACTTC. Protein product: CASSFVSGGSYEQYF.

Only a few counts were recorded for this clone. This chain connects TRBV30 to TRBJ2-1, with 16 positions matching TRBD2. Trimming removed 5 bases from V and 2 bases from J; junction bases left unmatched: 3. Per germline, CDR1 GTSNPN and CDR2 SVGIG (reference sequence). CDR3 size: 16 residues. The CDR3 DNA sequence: TGTGCCTGGGGGACTAGCGGGGGGGCTGCCTACAATGAGCAGTTCTTC. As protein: CAWGTSGGAAYNEQFF.

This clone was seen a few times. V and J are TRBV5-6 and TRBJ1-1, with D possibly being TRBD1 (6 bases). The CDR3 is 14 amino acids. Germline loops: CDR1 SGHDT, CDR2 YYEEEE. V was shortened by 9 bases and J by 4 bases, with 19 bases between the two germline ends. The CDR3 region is CATKLAGVGTEAFF. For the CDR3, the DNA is TGTGCCACTAAGTTGGCAGGGGTAGGCACTGAAGCTTTCTTT.

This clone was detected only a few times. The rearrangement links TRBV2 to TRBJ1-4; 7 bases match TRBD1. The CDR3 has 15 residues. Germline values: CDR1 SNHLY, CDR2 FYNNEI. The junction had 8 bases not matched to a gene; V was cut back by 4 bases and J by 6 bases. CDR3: CASSAEGAVYEKLFF. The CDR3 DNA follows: TGTGCCAGCAGTGCGGAGGGGGCGGTATATGAAAAACTGTTTTTT.

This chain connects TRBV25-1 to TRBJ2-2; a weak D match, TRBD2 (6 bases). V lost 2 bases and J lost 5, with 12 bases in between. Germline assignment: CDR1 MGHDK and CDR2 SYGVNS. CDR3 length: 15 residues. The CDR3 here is CASSEAGSGTGELFF. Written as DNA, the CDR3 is TGTGCCAGCAGTGAAGCGGGGTCGGGGACCGGGGAGCTGTTTTTT.

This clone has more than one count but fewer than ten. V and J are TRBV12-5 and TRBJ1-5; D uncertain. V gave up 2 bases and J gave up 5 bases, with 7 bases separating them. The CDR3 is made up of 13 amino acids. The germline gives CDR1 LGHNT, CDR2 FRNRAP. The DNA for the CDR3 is TGTGCTAGTGGTTTGTATGTCTATCAGCCCCAGCATTTT. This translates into CASGLYVYQPQHF.

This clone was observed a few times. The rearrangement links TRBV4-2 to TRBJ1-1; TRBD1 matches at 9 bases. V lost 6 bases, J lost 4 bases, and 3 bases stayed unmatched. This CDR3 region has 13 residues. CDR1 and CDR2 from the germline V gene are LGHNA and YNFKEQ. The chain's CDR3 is CASRGQGVTEAFF. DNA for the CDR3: TGTGCCAGCAGGGGACAGGGTGTCACTGAAGCTTTCTTT.

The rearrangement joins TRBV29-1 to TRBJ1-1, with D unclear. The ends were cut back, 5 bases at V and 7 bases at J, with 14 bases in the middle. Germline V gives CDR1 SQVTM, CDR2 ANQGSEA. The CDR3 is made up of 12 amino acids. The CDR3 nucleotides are TGCAGCGTTTGCCGGGGTGAGGGTGAAGCTTTCTTT. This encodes CSVCRGEGEAFF. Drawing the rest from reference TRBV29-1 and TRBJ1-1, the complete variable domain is SAVISQKPSRDICQRGTSLTIQCQVDSQVTMMFWYRQQPGQSLTLIATANQGSEATYESGFVIDKFPISRPNLTFSTLTVSNMSPEDSSIYLCSVCRGEGEAFFGQGTRLTVV.

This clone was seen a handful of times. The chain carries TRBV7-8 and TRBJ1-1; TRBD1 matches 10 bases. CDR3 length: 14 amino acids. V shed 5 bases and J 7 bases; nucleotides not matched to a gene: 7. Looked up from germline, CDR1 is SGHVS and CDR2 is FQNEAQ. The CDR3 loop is CASSLGGQGIEAFF. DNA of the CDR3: TGTGCCAGCAGCCTTGGGGGACAGGGGATTGAAGCTTTCTTT.

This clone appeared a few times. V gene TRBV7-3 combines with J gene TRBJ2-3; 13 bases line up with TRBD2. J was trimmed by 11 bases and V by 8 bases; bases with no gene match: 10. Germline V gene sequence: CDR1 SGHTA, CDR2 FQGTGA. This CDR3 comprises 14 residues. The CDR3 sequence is CASAGTSGDPRQYF. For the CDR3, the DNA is TGTGCCAGCGCGGGGACTAGCGGGGATCCAAGGCAGTATTTT.

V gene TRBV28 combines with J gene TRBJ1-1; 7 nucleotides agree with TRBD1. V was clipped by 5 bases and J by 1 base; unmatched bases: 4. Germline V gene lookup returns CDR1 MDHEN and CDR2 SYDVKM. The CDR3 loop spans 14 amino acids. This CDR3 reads CASSMGQTNTEAFF. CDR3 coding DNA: TGTGCCAGCAGTATGGGACAGACGAACACTGAAGCTTTCTTT.

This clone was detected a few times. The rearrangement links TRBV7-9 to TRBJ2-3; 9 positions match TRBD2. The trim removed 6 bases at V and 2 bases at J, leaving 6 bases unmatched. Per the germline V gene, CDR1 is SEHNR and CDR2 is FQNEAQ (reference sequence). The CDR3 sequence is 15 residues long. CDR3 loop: CASSPIAGATDTQYF. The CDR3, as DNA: TGTGCCAGCAGTCCTATAGCGGGGGCCACAGATACGCAGTATTTT.

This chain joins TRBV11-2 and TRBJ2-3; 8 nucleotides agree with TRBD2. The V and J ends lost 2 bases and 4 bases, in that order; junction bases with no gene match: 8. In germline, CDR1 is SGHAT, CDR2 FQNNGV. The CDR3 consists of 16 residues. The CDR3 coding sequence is TGTGCCAGCAGCTTATTTACGGGGGGGCCCCCAGATACGCAGTATTTT. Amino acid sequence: CASSLFTGGPPDTQYF. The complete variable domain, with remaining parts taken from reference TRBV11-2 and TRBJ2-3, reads EAGVAQSPRYKIIEKRQSVAFWCNPISGHATLYWYQQILGQGPKLLIQFQNNGVVDDSQLPKDRFSAERLKGVDSTLKIQPAKLEDSAVYLCASSLFTGGPPDTQYFGPGTRLTVL.

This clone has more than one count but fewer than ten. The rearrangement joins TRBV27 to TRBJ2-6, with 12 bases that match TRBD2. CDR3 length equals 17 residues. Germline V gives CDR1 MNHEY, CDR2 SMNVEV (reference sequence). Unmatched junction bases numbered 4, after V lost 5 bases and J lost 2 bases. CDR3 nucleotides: TGTGCCAGCAGTCCTAGCGGGGGGGCCCCTGGGGCCAACGTCCTGACTTTC. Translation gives CASSPSGGAPGANVLTF.

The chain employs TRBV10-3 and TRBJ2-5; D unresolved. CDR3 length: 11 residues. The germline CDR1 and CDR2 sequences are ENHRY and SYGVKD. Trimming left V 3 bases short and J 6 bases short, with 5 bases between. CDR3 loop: CAISDLKTQYF. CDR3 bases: TGTGCCATCAGTGATCTAAAGACCCAGTACTTC.

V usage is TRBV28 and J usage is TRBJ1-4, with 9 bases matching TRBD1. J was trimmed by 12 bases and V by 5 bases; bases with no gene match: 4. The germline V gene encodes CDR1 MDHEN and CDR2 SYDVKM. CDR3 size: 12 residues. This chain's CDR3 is CASSPRTGELFF. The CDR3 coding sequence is TGTGCCAGCAGTCCCCGGACAGGGGAACTGTTTTTT.

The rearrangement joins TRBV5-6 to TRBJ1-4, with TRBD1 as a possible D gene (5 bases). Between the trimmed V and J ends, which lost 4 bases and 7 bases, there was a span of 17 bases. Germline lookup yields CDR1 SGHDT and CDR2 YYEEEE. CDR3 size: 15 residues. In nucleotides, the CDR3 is TGTGCCAGCAGCCTAACAGGCTCTGGTGGTGAAAAACTGTTTTTT. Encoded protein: CASSLTGSGGEKLFF. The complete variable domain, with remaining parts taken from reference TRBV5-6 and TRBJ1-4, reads DAGVTQSPTHLIKTRGQQVTLRCSPKSGHDTVSWYQQALGQGPQFIFQYYEEEERQRGNFPDRFSGHQFPNYSSELNVNALLLGDSALYLCASSLTGSGGEKLFFGSGTQLSVL.

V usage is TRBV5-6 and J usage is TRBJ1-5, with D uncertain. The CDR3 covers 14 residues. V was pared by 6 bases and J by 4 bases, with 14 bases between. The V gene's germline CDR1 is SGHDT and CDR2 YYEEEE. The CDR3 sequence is CASTRGLRNQPQHF. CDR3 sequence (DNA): TGTGCCAGCACCCGAGGGCTGAGAAATCAGCCCCAGCATTTT.

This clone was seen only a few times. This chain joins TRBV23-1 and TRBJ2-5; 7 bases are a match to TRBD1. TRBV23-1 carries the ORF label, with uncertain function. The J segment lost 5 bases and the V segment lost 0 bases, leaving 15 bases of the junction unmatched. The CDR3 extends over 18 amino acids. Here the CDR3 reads CASSQSWNGQVIVETQYF. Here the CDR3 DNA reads TGCGCCAGCAGTCAATCGTGGAATGGACAGGTTATCGTTGAGACCCAGTACTTC.

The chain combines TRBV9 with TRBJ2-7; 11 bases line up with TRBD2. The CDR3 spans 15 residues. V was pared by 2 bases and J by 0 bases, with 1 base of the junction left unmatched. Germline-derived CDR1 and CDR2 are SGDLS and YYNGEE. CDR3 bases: TGTGCCAGCAGCGTTAGCGGGGGGGCCTCCTACGAGCAGTACTTC. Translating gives CASSVSGGASYEQYF.

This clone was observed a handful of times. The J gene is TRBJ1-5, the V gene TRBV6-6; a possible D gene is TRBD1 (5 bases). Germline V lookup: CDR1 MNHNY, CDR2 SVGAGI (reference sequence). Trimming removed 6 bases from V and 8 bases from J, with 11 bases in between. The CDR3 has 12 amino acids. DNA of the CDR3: TGTGCCAGCAGAGAACAGGCTGAGCCCCAGCATTTT. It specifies CASREQAEPQHF.

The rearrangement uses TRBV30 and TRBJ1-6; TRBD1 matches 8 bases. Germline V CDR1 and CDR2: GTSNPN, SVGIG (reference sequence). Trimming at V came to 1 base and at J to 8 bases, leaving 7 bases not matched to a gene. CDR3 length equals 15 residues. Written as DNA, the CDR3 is TGTGCCTGGAGTGGGCGCGACAGGGGCTATTCACCCCTCCACTTT. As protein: CAWSGRDRGYSPLHF.

The CDR3 DNA follows: TGTGCCAGCAGCTTAGACGCACGGGGGGGAGAGCAGTACTTC. It encodes CASSLDARGGEQYF. The V call is TRBV7-2, the J call TRBJ2-7; 8 positions match TRBD2. Germline V lookup: CDR1 SGHTA, CDR2 FQGNSA. The V segment lost 1 base and the J segment 7 bases; nucleotides outside the gene matches: 6. The CDR3 sequence is 14 residues long.

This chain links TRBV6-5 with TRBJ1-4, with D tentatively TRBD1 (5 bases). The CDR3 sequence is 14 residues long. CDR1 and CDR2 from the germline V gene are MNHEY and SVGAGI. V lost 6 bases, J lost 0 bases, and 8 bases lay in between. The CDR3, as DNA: TGTGCCAGCAGCTCAGGGCCAACTAATGAAAAACTGTTTTTT. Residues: CASSSGPTNEKLFF.

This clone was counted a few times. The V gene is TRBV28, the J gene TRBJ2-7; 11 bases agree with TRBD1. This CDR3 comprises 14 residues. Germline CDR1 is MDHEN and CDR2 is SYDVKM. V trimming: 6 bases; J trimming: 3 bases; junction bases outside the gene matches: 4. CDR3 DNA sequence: TGTGCCAGCAGAAGTGGGACAGGGGGCTACGAGCAGTACTTC. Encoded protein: CASRSGTGGYEQYF.

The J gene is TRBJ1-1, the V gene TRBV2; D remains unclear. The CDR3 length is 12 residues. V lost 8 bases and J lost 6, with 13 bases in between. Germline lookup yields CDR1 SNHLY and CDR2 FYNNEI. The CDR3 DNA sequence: TGTGCCAGCTACCGAGGGAGCGCTGAAGCTTTCTTT. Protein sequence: CASYRGSAEAFF.

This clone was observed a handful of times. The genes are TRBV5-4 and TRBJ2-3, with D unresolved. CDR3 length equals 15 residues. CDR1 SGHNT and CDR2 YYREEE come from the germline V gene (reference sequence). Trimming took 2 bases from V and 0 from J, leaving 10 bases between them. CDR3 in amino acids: CASSFSSSSTDTQYF. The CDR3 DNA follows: TGTGCCAGCAGCTTCAGTTCATCTAGCACAGATACGCAGTATTTT.

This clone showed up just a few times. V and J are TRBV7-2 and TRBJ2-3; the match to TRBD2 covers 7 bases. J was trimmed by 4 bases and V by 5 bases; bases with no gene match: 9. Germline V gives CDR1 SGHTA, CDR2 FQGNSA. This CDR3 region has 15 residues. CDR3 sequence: CASSETSLGPDTQYF. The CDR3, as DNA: TGTGCCAGCAGCGAGACTAGCTTGGGCCCAGATACGCAGTATTTT.

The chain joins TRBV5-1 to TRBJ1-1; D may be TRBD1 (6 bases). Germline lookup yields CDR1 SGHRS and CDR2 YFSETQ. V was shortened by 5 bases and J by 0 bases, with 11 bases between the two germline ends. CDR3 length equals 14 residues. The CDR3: CASSAGAVNTEAFF. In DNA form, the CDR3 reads TGCGCCAGCAGTGCGGGGGCGGTGAACACTGAAGCTTTCTTT.